The sequence of this T cell receptor beta chain was determined in a study of shared clonotypes between healthy human individuals. In the naive CD8 group, cells lacked CD45RO and were positively selected for CCR7, so terminally differentiated effector memory CD45RA+ cells were left out. Donation came from healthy HIV-negative adults that had no recent acute infections or vaccinations. All of the donors resided in Nashville, Tennessee, and each was a Caucasian adult. Study-wide results and caveats: Among non-shared clonotypes, generation probabilities were lower than among those shared by all four donors.

This CDR3 contains 15 residues. CDR1 SGHDT and CDR2 YYEEEE come from the germline V gene. The V and J ends lost 4 bases and 7 bases, in that order; junction bases with no gene match: 9. Concerning this clone: Its antigen is undetermined.

The input for sorted-subset replicate PCRs was approximately 200 ng DNA, around 27,000 T cell genomes. Assay used: immunoSEQ multiplex PCR; TCRdb lists only in-frame clones, some missing. The data show roughly 2 million clones, with less than 95% seen just once and around 1.1% held by the top ten. The source of this sequence is a man younger than 30 in good health. Sequencing was carried out using naive CD8+ T cells sorted from blood. V and J are TRBV5-6 and TRBJ1-4; 8 bases agree with TRBD1. The CDR3 protein is CASSGQDRVGEKLFF. The CDR3 coding sequence is TGTGCCAGCAGCGGGCAGGACAGGGTTGGTGAAAAACTGTTTTTT.